These 26 T cell receptor beta chains were all obtained from the same sample, sequenced in a study of human T cells and chemical hapten exposure. Time point reported: patch test 1, 2 weeks after DPC sensitization. Treatment: therapeutic diphenylcyclopropenone sensitization with weekly scalp DPC. Using its own MiXCR run on the RACE reads, TCRdb lists one record per CDR3 protein. The table lists around 340,000 distinct CDR3 sequences, around 7% of them singletons, with about 8% in the top ten. Sample: whole blood, taken in connection with sensitization to the hapten diphenylcyclopropenone (DPC). These TCRs come from a young woman with alopecia areata. Some clones in this sample may be carry-over from other donors' samples.

This clonotype was observed at least ten times. The chain combines TRBV5-8 with TRBJ2-2; D is uncertain. Deletions cut 2 bases from V and 0 bases from J, with 5 bases between. Germline V gives CDR1 SGHTS, CDR2 YDEGEE. CDR3 length: 14 amino acids. The CDR3: CASSFWANTGELFF. CDR3 DNA sequence: TGTGCCAGCAGCTTTTGGGCGAACACCGGGGAGCTGTTTTTT.

This clonotype was seen repeatedly, ten times or more. The chain combines TRBV27 with TRBJ2-7; D possibly corresponds to TRBD2 (6 bases). Between the trimmed V and J ends, which lost 6 bases and 6 bases, there was a span of 12 bases. The germline gives CDR1 MNHEY, CDR2 SMNVEV (reference sequence). This CDR3 spans 12 amino acids. CDR3 protein: CASRRLGSEQYF. The CDR3, as DNA: TGTGCCAGCAGACGACTAGGCTCCGAGCAGTACTTC.

The table lists this clonotype with many counts. Compared with germline, one end of the junction differs, possibly owing to a read error. The chain uses TRBV7-2 and TRBJ2-5; 11 nucleotides match TRBD2. The CDR3 loop spans 12 amino acids. Looked up from germline, CDR1 is SGHTA and CDR2 is FQGNSA. This chain's CDR3 is CASSPASGGLRF. DNA of the CDR3: TGTGCCAGCAGCCCAGCTAGCGGGGGGTTGAGGTTC.

V is TRBV5-1 and J is TRBJ2-5; 8 bases fit TRBD2. The junction had 7 bases not matched to a gene; V was cut back by 2 bases and J by 4 bases. The CDR3 spans 15 residues. CDR1 is SGHRS, CDR2 YFSETQ, per germline. In nucleotides, the CDR3 is TGCGCCAGCAGCTTTGAAGTAGCGGGGTTAGAGACCCAGTACTTC. Residues: CASSFEVAGLETQYF.

A few counts support this clonotype. The gene calls are TRBV7-2 and TRBJ2-5, with TRBD2 matching 14 bases. V trimming: 2 bases; J trimming: 7 bases; junction bases outside the gene matches: 3. This CDR3 has 15 residues. Germline V gene data show CDR1 as SGHTA and CDR2 as FQGNSA. CDR3 loop: CASSLTTSGGVTQYF. The CDR3, as DNA: TGTGCCAGCAGCTTAACGACTAGCGGGGGGGTGACCCAGTACTTC.

This clonotype was counted a few times. The CDR3: CASSPHGTAYGYTF. The CDR3 DNA sequence: TGCGCCAGCAGCCCGCACGGGACGGCTTATGGCTACACCTTC. This sequence joins TRBV4-3 and TRBJ1-2, with a tentative D call TRBD1 (5 bases). The CDR3 length is 14 residues. Germline CDR1 is LGHNA and CDR2 is YSLEER. Deletions cut 4 bases from V and 5 bases from J, with 14 bases between.

This clonotype has at least ten counts. The gene calls are TRBV29-1 and TRBJ2-5; D might be TRBD1 or TRBD2, each matching 7 bases. The V and J ends lost 6 bases and 5 bases respectively, with 16 bases between them. Germline lookup yields CDR1 SQVTM and CDR2 ANQGSEA. This CDR3 has 13 amino acids. CDR3 in DNA: TGCAGCGTCGGACGACAGGGAGGGGAGACCCAGTACTTC. Translated: CSVGRQGGETQYF.

This clonotype has a count of ten or more. The chain joins TRBV12-5 to TRBJ2-6; D perhaps matches TRBD1 (5 bases). The CDR3 totals 14 residues. The germline V gene encodes CDR1 LGHNT and CDR2 FRNRAP. With 6 bases removed from V and 2 bases from J, the gap between germline ends came to 8 bases. CDR3 sequence (DNA): TGTGCTAGTGGGCAGGGAACTGGGGCCAACGTCCTGACTTTC. It yields the protein CASGQGTGANVLTF.

This clonotype appeared many times. The rearrangement links TRBV11-2 to TRBJ2-5; D is uncertain. V was clipped by 6 bases and J by 8 bases, with 13 bases between them. CDR3 length: 12 amino acids. The V gene's germline CDR1 is SGHAT and CDR2 FQNNGV. CDR3 coding DNA: TGTGCCAGCAGTCGAGATTCGGATACCCAGTACTTC. Amino acid sequence: CASSRDSDTQYF.

This clonotype showed up just a few times. The J gene is TRBJ2-1, the V gene TRBV7-2; TRBD2 matches at 15 bases. CDR1 and CDR2 (germline): SGHTA, FQGNSA. V trimming: 5 bases; J trimming: 8 bases; junction bases outside the gene matches: 7. The CDR3 is made up of 16 amino acids. Written as DNA, the CDR3 is TGTGCCAGCAGCCGGGGCGGGACTAGCGGGGGGTATGAGCAGTTCTTC. Amino acid sequence: CASSRGGTSGGYEQFF.

This clonotype was picked up a small number of times. This sequence joins TRBV4-1 and TRBJ2-5; no firm D call. With 1 base removed from V and 2 bases from J, the gap between germline ends came to 5 bases. This CDR3 is 13 amino acids long. CDR1 is MGHRA and CDR2 is YSYEKL in the germline V gene. DNA of the CDR3: TGCGCCAGCAGCCAAGCGCTTCAAGAGACCCAGTACTTC. Translation gives CASSQALQETQYF.

Ten or more counts support this clonotype. The chain couples TRBV27 to TRBJ2-7; the D gene is possibly TRBD2 (5 bases). V lost 6 bases to trimming and J lost 6 bases, with 18 bases between them. There are 14 residues in the CDR3. CDR1 is MNHEY and CDR2 is SMNVEV in the germline V gene (reference sequence). The CDR3 protein is CASSPGLLTAEQYF. The CDR3 DNA reads TGTGCCAGCAGCCCCGGACTGCTTACCGCCGAGCAGTACTTC.

This clonotype was found many times. This chain joins TRBV15 and TRBJ2-7; TRBD1 aligns across 8 bases. This CDR3 has 17 residues. The germline V gene encodes CDR1 LNHNV and CDR2 YYDKDF (reference sequence). The V gene end was trimmed by 0 bases and the J gene end by 2 bases; junction bases not matched to a gene: 9. The CDR3 DNA reads as TGTGCCACCAGCAGAGATCCCCGGGACAGGACTACCTACGAGCAGTACTTC. It translates to CATSRDPRDRTTYEQYF.

This chain links TRBV25-1 with TRBJ1-1; perhaps TRBD1 as D (5 bases). This CDR3 is 15 amino acids long. CDR1 is MGHDK, CDR2 SYGVNS, per germline. V lost 3 bases and J lost 5, with 16 bases in between. CDR3 sequence reads: CASSEAAMGLTEAFF. The DNA of the CDR3 is TGTGCCAGCAGTGAGGCGGCGATGGGGCTGACTGAAGCTTTCTTT.

This clonotype appeared a few times. This chain uses TRBV29-1 with TRBJ1-2; 7 positions match TRBD1. The junction had 5 bases not matched to a gene; V was cut back by 5 bases and J by 2 bases. This CDR3 is built from 13 residues. Germline CDR1 SQVTM, CDR2 ANQGSEA. CDR3 sequence: CSVRDSANYGYTF. CDR3 DNA sequence: TGCAGCGTTAGGGACAGTGCAAACTATGGCTACACCTTC.

This clonotype was seen repeatedly, ten times or more. The chain recombines TRBV5-1 with TRBJ2-3; a weak D match, TRBD1 (5 bases). The CDR3 is made up of 13 amino acids. Between the trimmed V and J ends, which lost 3 bases and 0 bases, there was a span of 5 bases. Germline V gives CDR1 SGHRS, CDR2 YFSETQ. For the CDR3, the DNA is TGCGCCAGCAGCTGGACAAGCACAGATACGCAGTATTTT. Protein: CASSWTSTDTQYF.

This clonotype was detected ten times or more. The chain carries TRBV2 and TRBJ2-7; TRBD1 is a possible D gene (6 bases). From germline, CDR1 is SNHLY and CDR2 FYNNEI. V was clipped by 5 bases and J by 1 base, with 12 bases between them. CDR3 length: 14 residues. CDR3 amino acids: CASSIDRTSYEQYF. CDR3 bases: TGTGCCAGCAGTATCGACAGGACTTCCTACGAGCAGTACTTC.

CDR3 coding DNA: TGTGCCAGCAGCGTGGGGGGCCGGGGCTACACCTTC. This codes for CASSVGGRGYTF. The chain employs TRBV5-6 and TRBJ1-2; TRBD1 is a possible D gene (6 bases). V shed 4 bases and J shed 8 bases, with 12 bases lying between them. The CDR3 is 12 amino acids. Germline lookup yields CDR1 SGHDT and CDR2 YYEEEE.

Only a few counts were recorded for this clonotype. The rearrangement links TRBV7-9 to TRBJ2-7; no definite D call. CDR1 and CDR2 from the germline V gene are SEHNR and FQNEAQ (reference sequence). V was shortened by 3 bases and J by 7 bases, with 7 bases between the two germline ends. The CDR3 length is 11 residues. CDR3 sequence (DNA): TGTGCCAGCAGCTTCCAACGGGAGCAGTACTTC. This codes for CASSFQREQYF.

This clonotype occurred many times. This chain joins TRBV7-9 and TRBJ1-1; D call uncertain. V lost 2 bases and J lost 9, with 10 bases in between. The CDR3 is made up of 12 amino acids. Per germline, CDR1 SEHNR and CDR2 FQNEAQ (reference sequence). The CDR3 DNA reads TGTGCCAGCAGCTTAATCTCTGGGAAAGCTTTCTTT. It specifies CASSLISGKAFF.

The V call is TRBV6-2 or TRBV6-3, the J call TRBJ1-1; D ambiguous. Germline V lookup: CDR1 MNHEY, CDR2 SVGEGT. The CDR3 consists of 13 residues. V was shortened by 4 bases and J by 5 bases, with 11 bases between the two germline ends. Here the CDR3 DNA reads TGTGCCAGCAGTTTCCTCAGGTTAACTGAAGCTTTCTTT. It translates to CASSFLRLTEAFF.

CDR3 bases: TGTGCCAGCAGTGAATCCACAGGGAGTAATTCACCCCTCCACTTT. It specifies CASSESTGSNSPLHF. J is TRBJ1-6 and V is TRBV6-1; maybe TRBD1 (6 bases). Trimming took off 2 bases at V and 6 bases at J, with 11 bases between the two ends. The CDR3 contains 15 residues. Germline V gene sequence: CDR1 MNHNS, CDR2 SASEGT.

This clonotype was detected only a few times. The chain recombines TRBV2 with TRBJ2-7, with D possibly matching TRBD1 (6 bases). From germline, CDR1 is SNHLY and CDR2 FYNNEI. Between the trimmed V and J ends, which lost 6 bases and 11 bases, there was a span of 14 bases. The CDR3 has 11 amino acids. DNA for the CDR3: TGTGCCAGCAGGCAGACAGGACTGAAGTACTTC. Amino acid sequence: CASRQTGLKYF.

This clonotype showed up many times. The chain employs TRBV4-2 and TRBJ2-3; 9 bases fit TRBD2. CDR3 length: 20 amino acids. V shed 4 bases and J 1 base; nucleotides not matched to a gene: 18. Germline values: CDR1 LGHNA, CDR2 YNFKEQ. The CDR3 sequence is CASSLIPILGSSGGTDTQYF. The CDR3 coding sequence is TGTGCCAGCAGCCTAATCCCTATCCTCGGTTCTAGCGGGGGCACAGATACGCAGTATTTT.

This chain links TRBV20-1 with TRBJ1-6; possible D gene TRBD1, 6 bases. In germline, CDR1 is DFQATT, CDR2 SNEGSKA (reference sequence). There are 15 residues in the CDR3. The germline V and J ends were trimmed by 0 bases and 8 bases, with 14 bases remaining between them. This chain's CDR3 is CSAREPQGGHSPLHF. The DNA of the CDR3 is TGCAGTGCTAGAGAACCACAGGGAGGACATTCACCCCTCCACTTT.

This clonotype was seen only a few times. The V call is TRBV18, the J call TRBJ2-6; D gene ambiguous. The CDR3 runs 15 residues. CDR1 is KGHSH, CDR2 LQKENI, per germline. The V end was cut by 4 bases, the J end by 2 bases, with 9 bases between. The CDR3 is CASSRAPPGANVLTF. DNA of the CDR3: TGTGCCAGCTCACGGGCTCCCCCTGGGGCCAACGTCCTGACTTTC.